This T cell receptor beta chain was identified in a study of cytomegalovirus exposure and HLA in healthy donors. The CDR3 covers 17 residues. Per the germline V gene, CDR1 is LGHNA and CDR2 is YSLEER. Trimming took off 1 base at V and 2 bases at J, with 12 bases between the two ends. The primer mix had 60 Vbeta and 13 Jbeta primers. In the source study's methods: Roughly 10 million shared chains were among the roughly 80 million unique TCR beta chains that a later analysis counted. Some clones are missing from TCRdb's copy, which holds only in-frame ones; the method was immunoSEQ multiplex PCR. V, J and clone size were drawn from that table, and D and trimming were deduced from the DNA. Of 80,000 to 100,000 clones listed, 70% to 75% are singletons.

The sequence came from a man aged 35-49 years in good health and CMV-seronegative. This chain joins TRBV4-3 and TRBJ1-6; D possibly corresponds to TRBD1 (6 bases). Material for sequencing was PBMCs. In DNA, the CDR3 is TGCGCCAGCAGCCAAGGGCCGACAGGAACCTATAATTCACCCCTCCACTTT. It translates to CASSQGPTGTYNSPLHF.